This T cell receptor beta chain was captured by sequencing in a study of blood T cell repertoires in COVID-19. Overall study: Sources were T cells, B-cell-depleted T cells, or PBMCs; the material itself was cDNA or gDNA.

Assay used: immunoSEQ multiplex PCR; TCRdb lists only in-frame clones, some missing. The table lists roughly 290,000 clones, 85% of them singletons. Germline lookup yields CDR1 LNHDA and CDR2 SQIVND (reference sequence). Trimming cost V 7 bases and J 1 base; bases outside gene matches: 9. The CDR3 is 16 residues long. The TCR originated in a woman in her fifties or sixties with active or convalescent COVID-19. Material: peripheral blood. The chain links TRBV19 to TRBJ1-5; 8 bases match TRBD1. The CDR3 nucleotides read TGTGCCAGTAAGGACAGGGCGGTTATCAGCAATCAGCCCCAGCATTTT. It codes for CASKDRAVISNQPQHF.